This T cell receptor beta chain stems from a study of T cells after yellow fever vaccination. TCR cDNA was made by 5'RACE template switching, adding a universal primer site and UMIs. TCRdb processed the 5' RACE reads anew with MiXCR; each CDR3 protein has one entry. In the table there are hundreds of thousands of distinct CDR3 sequences, over 9% of which are singletons. V shed 1 base, J shed 2 bases, and the junction held 5 bases outside the gene matches. CDR3 size: 15 residues. Turning to this clonotype: No antigen is known for it.

Study findings and constraints: The CD4 compartment and the CD8 compartment contained a small share of clonotypes in common.

The sequencing here drew on PBMCs, taken on the day of the yellow fever booster vaccination. V is TRBV23-1 and J is TRBJ2-7, with TRBD2 matching 7 bases. TRBV23-1 is annotated as an ORF whose role is uncertain. This TCR was sampled from a young man who received the YFV17D yellow fever vaccine. The CDR3 loop reads CASSQYGGVTYEQYF. The CDR3 bases are TGCGCCAGCAGTCAATATGGGGGGGTCACCTACGAGCAGTACTTC.